Each of the 11 T cell receptor beta chains below was sequenced from the same sample in a study of blood T cell repertoires in COVID-19. TCRdb's copy holds only in-frame clones and misses some; the assay was immunoSEQ multiplex PCR. The sample holds about 35,000 clones, approximately 85% seen once. Sequenced: peripheral blood. The origin of the receptors is a man aged 60 to 69 with active or convalescent COVID-19.

This sequence joins TRBV5-1 and TRBJ2-3, with 7 nucleotides matching TRBD1. V lost 5 bases to trimming and J lost 2 bases; unmatched junction nucleotides: 2. Germline lookup yields CDR1 SGHRS and CDR2 YFSETQ. This CDR3 is 13 amino acids long. In DNA, the CDR3 is TGCGCCAGCAGACAGGGGTCCACAGATACGCAGTATTTT. It yields the protein CASRQGSTDTQYF.

The chain has TRBV4-3 and TRBJ2-3; D possibly corresponds to TRBD1 (6 bases). This CDR3 contains 15 residues. Germline CDR1 and CDR2: LGHNA and YSLEER. V was trimmed by 0 bases and J by 3 bases, leaving 10 bases between them. Here the CDR3 DNA reads TGCGCCAGCAGCCAAGATAGGCAGGGGACAGATACGCAGTATTTT. Translating gives CASSQDRQGTDTQYF.

This chain links TRBV28 with TRBJ1-1, with TRBD1 identical over 10 bases. CDR3 length: 14 amino acids. The germline V gene has CDR1 MDHEN and CDR2 SYDVKM. J gave up 5 bases and V 8 bases, and 8 bases lay outside the gene matches. CDR3 sequence (DNA): TGTGCCAGCGTTCTGACAGGGGGCCGGACTGAAGCTTTCTTT. Translated, it gives CASVLTGGRTEAFF.

The count of this clone is one. V and J are TRBV10-2 and TRBJ2-7, with D tentatively TRBD1 (6 bases). Germline loops: CDR1 WSHSY, CDR2 SAAADI. This CDR3 has 13 residues. With 6 bases removed from V and 0 bases from J, the gap between germline ends came to 9 bases. CDR3 sequence reads: CASRPQGSYEQYV. CDR3 sequence (DNA): TGCGCCAGCAGGCCACAGGGCTCCTACGAGCAGTACGTC.

V gene TRBV7-9 combines with J gene TRBJ2-7; 7 bases agree with TRBD1. V was clipped by 0 bases and J by 6 bases; unmatched bases: 2. CDR1 is SEHNR and CDR2 is FQNEAQ in the germline V gene (reference sequence). The CDR3 totals 13 residues. CDR3 amino acids: CASSLAGTAEQYV. The CDR3, as DNA: TGTGCCAGCAGCTTAGCCGGGACAGCCGAGCAGTACGTC.

J is TRBJ2-1 and V is TRBV15; 11 bases map to TRBD2. Germline CDR1 LNHNV, CDR2 YYDKDF (reference sequence). There are 15 residues in the CDR3. J lost 10 bases, V lost 5 bases, and 10 bases had no gene match. CDR3 coding DNA: TGTGCCACCAGCCGGGGACTAGCGGATAGTAGCGAGCAGTTCTTC. It encodes CATSRGLADSSEQFF.

This sequence joins TRBV6-5 and TRBJ2-1; 7 nucleotides match TRBD2. J gave up 4 bases and V 6 bases, and 6 bases lay outside the gene matches. From germline, CDR1 is MNHEY and CDR2 SVGAGI. The CDR3 totals 14 residues. The CDR3, as DNA: TGTGCCAGCAGGGGGGAGGGTATATACAATGAGCAGTTCTTC. Protein: CASRGEGIYNEQFF.

This chain joins TRBV21-1 and TRBJ2-3; the table's D call, TRBD2, has no DNA check behind it. TRBV21-1 is a known pseudogene. The CDR3 loop spans 17 amino acids. Written as DNA, the CDR3 is TGTGCCAGAGGGACTAGCGGGGGGGCGAGAAGAGAAGATACGCAGTATTTT. As protein: CARGTSGGARREDTQYF.

The chain has TRBV10-3 and TRBJ1-1; D not resolved. The germline V gene has CDR1 ENHRY and CDR2 SYGVKD. The CDR3 consists of 13 residues. V was trimmed by 3 bases and J by 0 bases, leaving 5 bases between them. This CDR3 is CAISETVNTEAFF. In nucleotides, the CDR3 is TGTGCCATCAGTGAAACAGTGAACACTGAAGCTTTCTTT.

The genes are TRBV7-9 and TRBJ1-1; 8 bases are shared with TRBD1. In germline, CDR1 is SEHNR, CDR2 FQNEAQ (reference sequence). Trimming took 5 bases from V and 4 from J; bases not matched to a gene: 3. CDR3 length: 13 amino acids. The CDR3: CASSKGTGTEAFF. The DNA for the CDR3 is TGTGCCAGCAGCAAAGGGACAGGCACTGAAGCTTTCTTT.

CDR3 in amino acids: CASSMDRGTGELFF. The CDR3 DNA sequence: TGTGCCAGTAGTATGGACAGGGGCACCGGGGAGCTGTTTTTT. The rearrangement joins TRBV19 to TRBJ2-2; TRBD1 aligns across 9 bases. V lost 3 bases and J lost 4; bases outside the gene matches: 0. Germline V CDR1 and CDR2: LNHDA, SQIVND (reference sequence). The CDR3 totals 14 residues.